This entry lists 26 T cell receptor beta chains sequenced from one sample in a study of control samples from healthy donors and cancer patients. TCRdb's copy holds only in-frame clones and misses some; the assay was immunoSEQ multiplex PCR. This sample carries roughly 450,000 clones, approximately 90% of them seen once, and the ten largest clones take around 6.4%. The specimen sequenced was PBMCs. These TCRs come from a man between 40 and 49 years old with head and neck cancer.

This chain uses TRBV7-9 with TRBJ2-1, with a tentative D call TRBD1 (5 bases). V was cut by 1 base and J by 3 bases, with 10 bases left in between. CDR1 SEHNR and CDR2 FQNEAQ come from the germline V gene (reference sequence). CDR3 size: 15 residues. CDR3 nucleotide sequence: TGTGCCAGCAGCTTAGGGACACCGATCTACAATGAGCAGTTCTTC. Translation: CASSLGTPIYNEQFF.

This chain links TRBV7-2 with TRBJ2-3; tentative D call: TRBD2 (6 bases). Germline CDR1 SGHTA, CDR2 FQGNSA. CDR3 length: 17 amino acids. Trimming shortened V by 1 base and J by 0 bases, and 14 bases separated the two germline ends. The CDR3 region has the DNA TGTGCCAGCAGCTTAGTGAGGGTTGCGGGGAGCACAGATACGCAGTATTTT. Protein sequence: CASSLVRVAGSTDTQYF.

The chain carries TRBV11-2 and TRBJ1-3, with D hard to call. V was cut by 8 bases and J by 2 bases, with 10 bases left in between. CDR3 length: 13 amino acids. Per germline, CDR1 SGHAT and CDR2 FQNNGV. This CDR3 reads CASEGMAGNTIYF. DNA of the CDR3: TGTGCCAGCGAAGGGATGGCTGGAAACACCATATATTTT. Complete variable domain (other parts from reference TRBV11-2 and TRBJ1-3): EAGVAQSPRYKIIEKRQSVAFWCNPISGHATLYWYQQILGQGPKLLIQFQNNGVVDDSQLPKDRFSAERLKGVDSTLKIQPAKLEDSAVYLCASEGMAGNTIYFGEGSWLTVV.

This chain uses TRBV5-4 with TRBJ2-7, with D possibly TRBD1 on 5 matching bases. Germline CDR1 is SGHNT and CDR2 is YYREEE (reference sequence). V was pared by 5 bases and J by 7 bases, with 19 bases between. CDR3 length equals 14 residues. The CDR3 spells CASRLAGQFSEQYF. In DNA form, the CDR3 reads TGTGCCAGCAGATTAGCAGGGCAGTTCTCAGAGCAGTACTTC.

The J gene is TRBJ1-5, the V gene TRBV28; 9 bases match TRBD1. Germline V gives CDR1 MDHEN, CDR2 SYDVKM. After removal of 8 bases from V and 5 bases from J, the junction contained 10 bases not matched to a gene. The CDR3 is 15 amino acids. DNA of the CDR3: TGTGCCAGCCGTCCCACCGGGACAGGGCATCAGCCCCAGCATTTT. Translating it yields CASRPTGTGHQPQHF.

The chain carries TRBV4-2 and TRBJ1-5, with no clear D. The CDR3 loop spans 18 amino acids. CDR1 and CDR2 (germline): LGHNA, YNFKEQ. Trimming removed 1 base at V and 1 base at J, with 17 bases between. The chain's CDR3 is CASSQAKGPSDSNQPQHF. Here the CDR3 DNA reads TGTGCCAGCAGCCAAGCCAAGGGTCCATCAGACAGCAATCAGCCCCAGCATTTT.

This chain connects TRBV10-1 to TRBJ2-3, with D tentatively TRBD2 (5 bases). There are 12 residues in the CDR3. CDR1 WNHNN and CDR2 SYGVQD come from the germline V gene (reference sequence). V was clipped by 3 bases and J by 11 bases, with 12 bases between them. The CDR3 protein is CASSESGGGQYF. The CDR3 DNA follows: TGCGCCAGCAGTGAATCTGGTGGAGGGCAGTATTTT.

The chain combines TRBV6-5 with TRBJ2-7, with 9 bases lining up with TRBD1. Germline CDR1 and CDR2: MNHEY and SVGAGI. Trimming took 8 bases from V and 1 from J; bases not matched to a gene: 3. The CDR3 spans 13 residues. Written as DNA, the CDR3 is TGTGCCAGCGCGGGACAGGGATCCTACGAGCAGTACTTC. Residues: CASAGQGSYEQYF.

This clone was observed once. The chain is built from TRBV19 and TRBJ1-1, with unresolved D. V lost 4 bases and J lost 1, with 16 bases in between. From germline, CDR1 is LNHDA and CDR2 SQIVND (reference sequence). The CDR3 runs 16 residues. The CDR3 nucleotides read TGTGCCAGTAGTACCCCGGGAAGGGCGAAGAACACTGAAGCTTTCTTT. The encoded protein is CASSTPGRAKNTEAFF.

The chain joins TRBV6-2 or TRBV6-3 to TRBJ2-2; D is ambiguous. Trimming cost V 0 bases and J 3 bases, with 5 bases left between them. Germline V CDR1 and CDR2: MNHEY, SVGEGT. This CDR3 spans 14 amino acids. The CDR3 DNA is TGTGCCAGCAGTTACTCGATGGACACCGGGGAGCTGTTTTTT. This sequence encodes CASSYSMDTGELFF.

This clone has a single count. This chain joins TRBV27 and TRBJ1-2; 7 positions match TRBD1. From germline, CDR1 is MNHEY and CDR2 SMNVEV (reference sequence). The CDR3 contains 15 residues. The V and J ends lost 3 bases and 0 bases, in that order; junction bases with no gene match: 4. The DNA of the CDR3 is TGTGCCAGCAGTTTCAGGGGGGCCCCTAACTATGGCTACACCTTC. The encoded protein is CASSFRGAPNYGYTF.

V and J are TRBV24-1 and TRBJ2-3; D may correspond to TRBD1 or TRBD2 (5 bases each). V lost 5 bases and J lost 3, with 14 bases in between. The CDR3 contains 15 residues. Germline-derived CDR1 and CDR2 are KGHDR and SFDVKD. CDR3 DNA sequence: TGTGCCACCAGTGCACGGGGCGCAGGTACAGATACGCAGTATTTT. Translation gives CATSARGAGTDTQYF.

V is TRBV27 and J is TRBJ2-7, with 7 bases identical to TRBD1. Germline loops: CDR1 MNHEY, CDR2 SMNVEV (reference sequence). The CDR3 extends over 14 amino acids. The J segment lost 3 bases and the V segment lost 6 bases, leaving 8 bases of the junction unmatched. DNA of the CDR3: TGTGCCAGCAGCCCACGGACAGGCGGCTACGAGCAGTACTTC. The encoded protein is CASSPRTGGYEQYF.

CDR3 sequence (DNA): TGCGCCAGCAGCTTGACTGGACAGGGAGGCAATCAGCCCCAGCATTTT. This codes for CASSLTGQGGNQPQHF. The chain is built from TRBV5-1 and TRBJ1-5, with 8 bases identical to TRBD1. V was pared by 1 base and J by 2 bases, with 5 bases of the junction left unmatched. CDR1 is SGHRS and CDR2 is YFSETQ in the germline V gene. This CDR3 has 16 amino acids.

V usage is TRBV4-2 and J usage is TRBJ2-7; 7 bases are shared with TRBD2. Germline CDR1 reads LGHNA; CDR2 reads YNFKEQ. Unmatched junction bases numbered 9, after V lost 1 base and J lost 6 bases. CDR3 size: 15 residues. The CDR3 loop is CASSQVGGVKGEQYF. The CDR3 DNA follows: TGTGCCAGCAGCCAAGTGGGAGGGGTTAAAGGCGAGCAGTACTTC.

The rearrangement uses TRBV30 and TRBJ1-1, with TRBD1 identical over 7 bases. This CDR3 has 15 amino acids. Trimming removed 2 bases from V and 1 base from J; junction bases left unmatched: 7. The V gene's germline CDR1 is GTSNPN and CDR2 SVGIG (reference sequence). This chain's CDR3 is CAWSLPGQRNTEAFF. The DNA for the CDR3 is TGTGCCTGGAGTCTCCCGGGACAGAGGAACACTGAAGCTTTCTTT.

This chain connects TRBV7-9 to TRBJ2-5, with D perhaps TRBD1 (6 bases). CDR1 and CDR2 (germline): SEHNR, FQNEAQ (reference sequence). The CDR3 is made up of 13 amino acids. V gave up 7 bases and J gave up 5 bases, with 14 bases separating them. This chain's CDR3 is CASKRTAQETQYF. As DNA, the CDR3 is TGTGCCAGCAAGAGGACAGCTCAGGAGACCCAGTACTTC.

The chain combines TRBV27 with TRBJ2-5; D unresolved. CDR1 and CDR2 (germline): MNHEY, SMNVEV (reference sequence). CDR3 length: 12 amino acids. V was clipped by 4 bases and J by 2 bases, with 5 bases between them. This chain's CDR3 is CASSSLQETQYF. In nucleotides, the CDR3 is TGTGCCAGCAGTTCCTTACAAGAGACCCAGTACTTC.

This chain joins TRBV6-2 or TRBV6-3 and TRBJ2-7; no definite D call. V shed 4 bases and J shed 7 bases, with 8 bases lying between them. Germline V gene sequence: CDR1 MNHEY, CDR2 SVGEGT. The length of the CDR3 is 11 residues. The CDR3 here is CASSSVREQYF. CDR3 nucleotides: TGTGCCAGCAGTTCGGTCAGGGAGCAGTACTTC.

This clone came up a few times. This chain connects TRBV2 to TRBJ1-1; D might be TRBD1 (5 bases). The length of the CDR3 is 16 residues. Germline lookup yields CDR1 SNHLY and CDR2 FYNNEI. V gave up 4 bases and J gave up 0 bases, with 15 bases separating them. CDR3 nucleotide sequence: TGTGCCAGCAGTGGCCCCCTGGGGGGGATGAACACTGAAGCTTTCTTT. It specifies CASSGPLGGMNTEAFF. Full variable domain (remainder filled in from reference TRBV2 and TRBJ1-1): EPEVTQTPSHQVTQMGQEVILRCVPISNHLYFYWYRQILGQKVEFLVSFYNNEISEKSEIFDDQFSVERPDGSNFTLKIRSTKLEDSAMYFCASSGPLGGMNTEAFFGQGTRLTVV.

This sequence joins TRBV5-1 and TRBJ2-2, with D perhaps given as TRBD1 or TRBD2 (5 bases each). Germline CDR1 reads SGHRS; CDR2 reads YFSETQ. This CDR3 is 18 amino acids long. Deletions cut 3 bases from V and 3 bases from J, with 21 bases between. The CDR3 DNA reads TGCGCCAGCAGCTCGCAAGGGTACAGGCCGGAGGACACCGGGGAGCTGTTTTTT. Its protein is CASSSQGYRPEDTGELFF.

The CDR3 DNA is TGTGCCAGCTCGACTAGCGCCGACATATCTCTTCAGCCCCAGCATTTT. This sequence encodes CASSTSADISLQPQHF. The gene calls are TRBV18 and TRBJ1-5; D unresolved. Germline V gene lookup returns CDR1 KGHSH and CDR2 LQKENI. The CDR3 is 16 amino acids. V lost 6 bases and J lost 6, with 21 bases in between.

The DNA of the CDR3 is TGTGCCGTCCGATGGGTGAACACCGGGGAGCTGTTTTTT. Translation gives CAVRWVNTGELFF. The chain employs TRBV19 and TRBJ2-2; D is uncertain. The CDR3 is 13 residues long. The V and J ends lost 11 bases and 1 base respectively, with 11 bases between them. Per the germline V gene, CDR1 is LNHDA and CDR2 is SQIVND (reference sequence). Based on the CDR3 plus reference TRBV19 and TRBJ2-2, the full variable domain is DGGITQSPKYLFRKEGQNVTLSCEQNLNHDAMYWYRQDPGQGLRLIYYSQIVNDFQKGDIAEGYSVSREKKESFPLTVTSAQKNPTAFYLCAVRWVNTGELFFGEGSRLTVL.

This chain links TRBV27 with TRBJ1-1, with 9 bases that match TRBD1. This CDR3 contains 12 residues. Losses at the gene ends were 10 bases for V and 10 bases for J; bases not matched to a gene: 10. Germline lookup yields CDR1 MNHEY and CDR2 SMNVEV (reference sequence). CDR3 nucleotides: TGTGCCACCCTGCTCCGGGACAGGGTAGCTTTCTTT. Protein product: CATLLRDRVAFF.

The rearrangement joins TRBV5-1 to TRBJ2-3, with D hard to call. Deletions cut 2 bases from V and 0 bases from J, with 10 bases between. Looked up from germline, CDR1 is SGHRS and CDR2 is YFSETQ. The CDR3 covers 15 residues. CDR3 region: CASSLMVPSTDTQYF. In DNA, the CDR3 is TGCGCCAGCAGCTTAATGGTACCTAGCACAGATACGCAGTATTTT.

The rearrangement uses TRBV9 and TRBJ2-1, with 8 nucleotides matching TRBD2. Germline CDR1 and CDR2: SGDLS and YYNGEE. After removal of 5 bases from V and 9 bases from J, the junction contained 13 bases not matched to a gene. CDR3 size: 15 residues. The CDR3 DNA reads TGTGCCAGCAGTCAGGCCGGGACTAGACGAAGTGAGCAGTTCTTC. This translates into CASSQAGTRRSEQFF.